One sample yielded the 17 T cell receptor beta chains listed below, sequenced in a study of early T cells in non-severe SARS-CoV-2 infection. TCRdb reanalysed the 5' RACE reads using MiXCR and keeps one entry per CDR3 protein. The sample has roughly 120,000 distinct CDR3 sequences; around 12% are singletons. Specimen: whole blood, collected at baseline. These receptors were obtained from an adult who was a healthcare worker with PCR-confirmed SARS-CoV-2 infection or an uninfected control (not recorded which).

The chain recombines TRBV20-1 with TRBJ2-7; D uncertain. V dropped 0 bases and J dropped 0 bases, with 9 bases sitting between them. Germline-derived CDR1 and CDR2 are DFQATT and SNEGSKA (reference sequence). The CDR3 loop spans 14 amino acids. CDR3 loop: CSARDSGYSYEQYF. The CDR3 DNA reads as TGCAGTGCTAGAGACTCCGGTTACTCCTACGAGCAGTACTTC.

The chain joins TRBV19 to TRBJ1-1; D might be TRBD1 (5 bases). The germline gives CDR1 LNHDA, CDR2 SQIVND (reference sequence). The CDR3 loop spans 13 amino acids. Deletions cut 4 bases from V and 4 bases from J, with 10 bases between. The CDR3 nucleotides are TGTGCCAGTAGTAGGGGACCGGTCACTGAAGCTTTCTTT. It codes for CASSRGPVTEAFF.

This clonotype was seen repeatedly, ten times or more. V usage is TRBV20-1 and J usage is TRBJ2-1; D possibly corresponds to TRBD1 (6 bases). The CDR3 is 14 residues long. The V end was cut by 6 bases, the J end by 8 bases, with 20 bases between. Germline loops: CDR1 DFQATT, CDR2 SNEGSKA (reference sequence). The CDR3 DNA reads as TGCAGTGCCCTACAATGGGGGCAGAAATATGAGCAGTTCTTC. Translated, it gives CSALQWGQKYEQFF.

This chain links TRBV5-1 with TRBJ2-7; D is ambiguous. The CDR3 contains 15 residues. Germline-derived CDR1 and CDR2 are SGHRS and YFSETQ. V dropped 4 bases and J dropped 7 bases, with 21 bases sitting between them. As DNA, the CDR3 is TGCGCCAGCAGCACCCCGGGCGCGGTGCATGGAGAGCAGTACTTC. This gives the protein CASSTPGAVHGEQYF. Combining the CDR3 with reference TRBV5-1 and TRBJ2-7 gives the whole variable domain KAGVTQTPRYLIKTRGQQVTLSCSPISGHRSVSWYQQTPGQGLQFLFEYFSETQRNKGNFPGRFSGRQFSNSRSEMNVSTLELGDSALYLCASSTPGAVHGEQYFGPGTRLTVT.

V gene TRBV5-1 combines with J gene TRBJ2-1, with D perhaps TRBD1 (9 bases). The V gene lost 3 bases and the J gene lost 7 bases, with 14 bases spanning the gap. This CDR3 is built from 14 residues. The germline gives CDR1 SGHRS, CDR2 YFSETQ. The CDR3 reads CASSSGGTGNEQFF. CDR3 bases: TGCGCCAGCAGCTCGGGAGGGACAGGGAATGAGCAGTTCTTC.

This clonotype was counted many times. The chain couples TRBV29-1 to TRBJ1-1; D might be TRBD1 (5 bases). The CDR3 spans 14 residues. The germline CDR1 and CDR2 sequences are SQVTM and ANQGSEA. V lost 4 bases and J lost 3, with 15 bases in between. The CDR3 spells CSVGTMIGDTEAFF. Here the CDR3 DNA reads TGCAGCGTTGGGACAATGATTGGAGACACTGAAGCTTTCTTT.

This chain uses TRBV2 with TRBJ2-1; no definite D call. V was trimmed by 5 bases and J by 8 bases, leaving 16 bases between them. This CDR3 is built from 14 residues. The germline CDR1 and CDR2 sequences are SNHLY and FYNNEI. The CDR3 coding sequence is TGTGCCAGCAGTTACAATTTACGAAAAGATGAGCAGTTCTTC. Residues: CASSYNLRKDEQFF.

This clonotype was seen a handful of times. The chain carries TRBV2 and TRBJ2-5, with D possibly being TRBD2 (6 bases). V was pared by 7 bases and J by 5 bases, with 17 bases between. The CDR3 loop spans 14 amino acids. Germline assignment: CDR1 SNHLY and CDR2 FYNNEI. Here the CDR3 DNA reads TGTGCCAGCACAGTTGAGGCTAGCGAGGAGACCCAGTACTTC. Protein sequence: CASTVEASEETQYF.

The genes are TRBV7-2 and TRBJ2-7; 8 bases match TRBD1. The CDR3 has 13 amino acids. The V gene end was trimmed by 2 bases and the J gene end by 4 bases; junction bases not matched to a gene: 1. Germline V CDR1 and CDR2: SGHTA, FQGNSA. CDR3 amino acids: CASSLRTGYEQYF. CDR3 bases: TGTGCCAGCAGCTTAAGGACAGGGTACGAGCAGTACTTC.

This clonotype was recorded a few times. The rearrangement links TRBV7-9 to TRBJ1-3; D gene ambiguous. Trimming took off 6 bases at V and 2 bases at J, with 20 bases between the two ends. Germline assignment: CDR1 SEHNR and CDR2 FQNEAQ (reference sequence). The CDR3 loop spans 17 amino acids. CDR3 in amino acids: CASSTVEGEGPGNTIYF. The CDR3 bases are TGTGCCAGCAGTACCGTGGAGGGTGAAGGGCCTGGAAACACCATATATTTT.

This clonotype was detected a few times. The chain joins TRBV5-1 to TRBJ1-1, with a tentative D call TRBD1 (5 bases). V was clipped by 0 bases and J by 1 base, with 10 bases between them. CDR3 length: 15 residues. Germline V gene sequence: CDR1 SGHRS, CDR2 YFSETQ. The CDR3 reads CASSLAGGTNTEAFF. The CDR3, as DNA: TGCGCCAGCAGCTTGGCCGGGGGGACGAACACTGAAGCTTTCTTT.

This clonotype has a count of ten or more. The V and J genes are TRBV2 and TRBJ2-6; no reliable D call. Looked up from germline, CDR1 is SNHLY and CDR2 is FYNNEI. This CDR3 is built from 16 residues. V was clipped by 6 bases and J by 0 bases, with 12 bases between them. The CDR3 DNA follows: TGTGCCAGCAGCGCCCAACTATACTCTGGGGCCAACGTCCTGACTTTC. Translated, it gives CASSAQLYSGANVLTF. The full variable domain, its missing parts supplied by reference TRBV2 and TRBJ2-6, is EPEVTQTPSHQVTQMGQEVILRCVPISNHLYFYWYRQILGQKVEFLVSFYNNEISEKSEIFDDQFSVERPDGSNFTLKIRSTKLEDSAMYFCASSAQLYSGANVLTFGAGSRLTVL.

The V call is TRBV6-2 or TRBV6-3, the J call TRBJ2-1; tentatively, D is TRBD1 (7 bases). The germline gives CDR1 MNHEY, CDR2 SVGEGT. Trimming shortened V by 7 bases and J by 6 bases, and 19 bases separated the two germline ends. The CDR3 length is 15 residues. The CDR3 DNA reads as TGTGCCAGCACGGGGCCAGGGGGGCGCCGCAATGAGCAGTTCTTC. Translating gives CASTGPGGRRNEQFF.

This chain's CDR3 is CASSPWGNTEAFF. The DNA for the CDR3 is TGTGCCAGCTCACCTTGGGGCAACACTGAAGCTTTCTTT. The chain is built from TRBV18 and TRBJ1-1, with D maybe TRBD1 (5 bases). CDR3 length equals 13 residues. Germline CDR1 KGHSH, CDR2 LQKENI. Trimming pared 3 bases from V and 2 bases from J, leaving 7 bases between.

This clonotype occurred many times. The chain carries TRBV18 and TRBJ1-1; D perhaps matches TRBD1 (6 bases). The length of the CDR3 is 17 residues. V lost 5 bases to trimming and J lost 1 base, with 20 bases between them. Per germline, CDR1 KGHSH and CDR2 LQKENI. The CDR3, as DNA: TGTGCCAGCTCATCCGTATCCGGGACAAGAAAGAACACTGAAGCTTTCTTT. It specifies CASSSVSGTRKNTEAFF.

This clonotype was seen more than once but under ten times. The chain recombines TRBV9 with TRBJ2-1, with D perhaps TRBD2 (5 bases). Germline V CDR1 and CDR2: SGDLS, YYNGEE. The CDR3 extends over 15 amino acids. V was trimmed by 0 bases and J by 5 bases, leaving 12 bases between them. The CDR3 nucleotides are TGTGCCAGCAGCGTAGAATGGCGGCGGGACAATGAGCAGTTCTTC. Translating gives CASSVEWRRDNEQFF.

The V gene is TRBV3-1, the J gene TRBJ2-3; 14 bases fit TRBD2. With 1 base clipped from V and 5 bases from J, the junction kept 8 bases outside the gene matches. There are 18 residues in the CDR3. CDR1 and CDR2 from the germline V gene are LGHDT and YNNKEL (reference sequence). The CDR3 reads CASSQALPGTSGRDTQYF. As DNA, the CDR3 is TGTGCCAGCAGCCAAGCCCTTCCCGGGACTAGCGGGAGAGATACGCAGTATTTT.